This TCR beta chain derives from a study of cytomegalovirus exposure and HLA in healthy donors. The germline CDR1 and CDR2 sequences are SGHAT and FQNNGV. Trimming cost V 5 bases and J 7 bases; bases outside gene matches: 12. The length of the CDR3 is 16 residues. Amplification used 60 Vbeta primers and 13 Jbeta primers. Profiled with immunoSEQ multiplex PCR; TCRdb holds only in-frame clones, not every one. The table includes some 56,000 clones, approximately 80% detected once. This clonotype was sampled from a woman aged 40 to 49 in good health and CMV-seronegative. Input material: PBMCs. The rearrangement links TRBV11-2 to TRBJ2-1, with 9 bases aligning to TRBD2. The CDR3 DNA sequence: TGTGCCAGCAGCCCCCTCGGCGGGAGGGCCTTAAATGAGCAGTTCTTC. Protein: CASSPLGGRALNEQFF.